The 18 T cell receptor beta chains listed next were all sequenced from one sample in a study of type 1 and type 2 diabetes patients. Genomic DNA was the PCR template. A primer set of 30 forward and 13 reverse primers amplified the CDR3. TCRdb re-derived calls from the multiplex PCR reads in MiXCR, one entry per CDR3 protein. The top ten hold roughly an eighth of the sample, which has about 290,000 distinct CDR3 sequences, roughly 50% seen once. Sequences were obtained from peripheral blood mononuclear cells (PBMCs). These receptors were collected from a man in his late teens or twenties with type 2 diabetes.

V is TRBV15 and J is TRBJ2-5; no reliable D call. The DNA end is a closer match to TRBJ2-7, so the J assignment may be wrong. Germline V gene lookup returns CDR1 LNHNV and CDR2 YYDKDF (reference sequence). CDR3 size: 12 residues. CDR3 coding DNA: TGTGCCACCAGCAGGGGGTCCTACGAGCAGTACTTC. It encodes CATSRGSYEQYF.

The rearrangement links TRBV27 to TRBJ2-4; 7 positions match TRBD1. Trimming at V came to 3 bases and at J to 8 bases, leaving 10 bases not matched to a gene. Per germline, CDR1 MNHEY and CDR2 SMNVEV (reference sequence). The CDR3 consists of 15 residues. The CDR3 coding sequence is TGTGCCAGCAGTTTCAACGGACAGGTTGGATACATTCAGTACTTC. Its translation is CASSFNGQVGYIQYF.

This clonotype was counted once. CDR3: CASMGSRGAFF. The CDR3, as DNA: TGTGCCAGCATGGGGAGTAGGGGAGCTTTCTTT. V usage is TRBV28 and J usage is TRBJ1-1; tentative D call: TRBD1 (5 bases). CDR1 MDHEN and CDR2 SYDVKM come from the germline V gene. The CDR3 extends over 11 amino acids. V lost 7 bases and J 10 bases, leaving 13 bases between the germline ends. The variable domain in full, with the rest retrieved from reference TRBV28 and TRBJ1-1, is DVKVTQSSRYLVKRTGEKVFLECVQDMDHENMFWYRQDPGLGLRLIYFSYDVKMKEKGDIPEGYSVSREKKERFSLILESASTNQTSMYLCASMGSRGAFFGQGTRLTVV.

The CDR3 region is CAISGQENIQYF. Written as DNA, the CDR3 is TGTGCCATCAGTGGACAGGAAAACATTCAGTACTTC. The chain carries TRBV10-3 and TRBJ2-4; TRBD1 is a possible D gene (6 bases). The V end was cut by 4 bases, the J end by 5 bases, with 6 bases between. This CDR3 is 12 amino acids long. Germline V CDR1 and CDR2: ENHRY, SYGVKD.

V and J are TRBV7-3 and TRBJ2-5; 7 nucleotides line up with TRBD1. With V trimmed by 4 bases and J by 7 bases, 12 bases remained unmatched. Germline loops: CDR1 SGHTA, CDR2 FQGTGA. This CDR3 has 15 amino acids. The DNA of the CDR3 is TGTGCCAGCAGCTCTGGACAGGCCTCCCCGGGGACCCAGTACTTC. Its translation: CASSSGQASPGTQYF.

This clonotype turned up a few times. The chain links TRBV6-5 to TRBJ1-4; the D is unclear. The CDR3 runs to 16 residues. V lost 4 bases, J lost 0 bases, and 12 bases lay in between. Germline V CDR1 and CDR2: MNHEY, SVGAGI. CDR3 protein: CASSLSYSPTNEKLFF. In DNA, the CDR3 is TGTGCCAGCAGTTTGTCCTACTCCCCAACTAATGAAAAACTGTTTTTT.

The rearrangement joins TRBV7-8 to TRBJ2-7, with D perhaps assigned TRBD1 or TRBD2 (6 bases each). Germline CDR1 is SGHVS and CDR2 is FQNEAQ. This CDR3 has 14 residues. V shed 8 bases and J shed 6 bases, with 20 bases lying between them. Written as DNA, the CDR3 is TGTGCCAGCTCACCTCTCTTATCGGGGGCCGAGCAGTACTTC. Its translation: CASSPLLSGAEQYF.

This sequence joins TRBV12-3 or TRBV12-4 and TRBJ2-2; 8 bases map to TRBD1. The length of the CDR3 is 15 residues. Trimming took 5 bases from V and 2 from J; bases not matched to a gene: 4. As DNA, the CDR3 is TGTGCCAGCAGTACCACAGGGGGTAACACCGGGGAGCTGTTTTTT. Its translation is CASSTTGGNTGELFF.

This clonotype was picked up many times. The chain recombines TRBV9 with TRBJ2-2; D not certain. The V end was cut by 0 bases, the J end by 6 bases, with 6 bases between. This CDR3 has 13 amino acids. Germline CDR1 SGDLS, CDR2 YYNGEE. The CDR3 protein is CASSVDGSGELFF. For the CDR3, the DNA is TGTGCCAGCAGCGTAGATGGATCCGGGGAGCTGTTTTTT. The full variable domain, in which reference TRBV9 and TRBJ2-2 provide the parts outside the CDR3, is DSGVTQTPKHLITATGQRVTLRCSPRSGDLSVYWYQQSLDQGLQFLIQYYNGEERAKGNILERFSAQQFPDLHSELNLSSLELGDSALYFCASSVDGSGELFFGEGSRLTVL.

About this clonotype itself: The CDR3 end shows no conserved phenylalanine or tryptophan, and so a read error is likely. The rearrangement links TRBV2 to TRBJ2-5; 10 nucleotides agree with TRBD1. V shed 5 bases and J 5 bases; nucleotides not matched to a gene: 8. Germline loops: CDR1 SNHLY, CDR2 FYNNEI. The CDR3 consists of 15 residues. CDR3 sequence reads: CASSLPGQGRETQYL. As DNA, the CDR3 is TGTGCCAGCAGTCTGCCGGGACAGGGGAGGGAGACCCAGTACCTC.

This clonotype was observed a handful of times. The rearrangement links TRBV20-1 to TRBJ2-3; the D gene is possibly TRBD2 (6 bases). The germline V gene encodes CDR1 DFQATT and CDR2 SNEGSKA (reference sequence). Between the trimmed V and J ends, which lost 3 bases and 3 bases, there was a span of 16 bases. The CDR3 length is 15 residues. CDR3 loop: CSASWRRGGTDTQYF. The CDR3 DNA reads TGCAGTGCTAGTTGGCGGAGGGGTGGGACAGATACGCAGTATTTT.

This clonotype was found a few times. The rearrangement joins TRBV6-5 to TRBJ2-5; 8 bases fit TRBD1. CDR1 and CDR2 from the germline V gene are MNHEY and SVGAGI. This CDR3 comprises 16 residues. V lost 2 bases and J lost 3; bases outside the gene matches: 8. The CDR3 loop reads CASSYTQNRGEETQYF. The CDR3 bases are TGTGCCAGCAGTTACACTCAAAACAGGGGGGAAGAGACCCAGTACTTC.

Only a few counts were recorded for this clonotype. V usage is TRBV20-1 and J usage is TRBJ2-1; 7 bases are shared with TRBD1. Germline-derived CDR1 and CDR2 are DFQATT and SNEGSKA (reference sequence). V shed 6 bases and J 3 bases; nucleotides not matched to a gene: 8. There are 14 residues in the CDR3. The CDR3 coding sequence is TGCAGTGCAAAAACAGGGGAGAACTACAATGAGCAGTTCTTC. This translates into CSAKTGENYNEQFF.

The chain employs TRBV28 and TRBJ2-5; 8 positions agree with TRBD1. V shed 4 bases, J shed 4 bases, and the junction held 8 bases outside the gene matches. Germline assignment: CDR1 MDHEN and CDR2 SYDVKM. This CDR3 has 15 residues. The CDR3 DNA reads TGTGCCAGCAGTTCGCAGGGGGCTGGAGGAGAGACCCAGTACTTC. Protein sequence: CASSSQGAGGETQYF.

V usage is TRBV27 and J usage is TRBJ2-7; D unresolved. Germline V gene lookup returns CDR1 MNHEY and CDR2 SMNVEV (reference sequence). Trimming removed 8 bases at V and 4 bases at J, with 12 bases between. There are 12 residues in the CDR3. This CDR3 is CASASSSYEQYF. In nucleotides, the CDR3 is TGTGCCAGCGCATCCTCAAGTTACGAGCAGTACTTC.

The CDR3 DNA reads TGTGCCAGCAGCCCTAGACAGAGGAACACCGGGGAGCTGTTTTTT. Amino acids: CASSPRQRNTGELFF. V is TRBV3-2 and J is TRBJ2-2; the table names TRBD1, a call not compared with the DNA. TRBV3-2 is labeled a pseudogene. This CDR3 comprises 15 residues.

The genes are TRBV5-1 and TRBJ2-7; D call uncertain. The CDR3 consists of 16 residues. V was trimmed by 0 bases and J by 6 bases, leaving 19 bases between them. Germline lookup yields CDR1 SGHRS and CDR2 YFSETQ. This chain's CDR3 is CASSLGGVGDSREQYF. The CDR3 DNA reads as TGCGCCAGCAGCTTGGGGGGTGTGGGTGATTCTCGCGAGCAGTACTTC.

This clonotype was recorded a few times. V is TRBV2 and J is TRBJ2-1, with D perhaps matching TRBD2 (5 bases). V was clipped by 3 bases and J by 0 bases, with 9 bases between them. Per germline, CDR1 SNHLY and CDR2 FYNNEI. The CDR3 has 15 residues. The CDR3 DNA sequence: TGTGCCAGCAGTGAGAGGGAGAGCTCCTACAATGAGCAGTTCTTC. Protein: CASSERESSYNEQFF.